The next 30 T cell receptor beta chains were all read from a single sample in a study of blood T cell repertoires in COVID-19. Here immunoSEQ multiplex PCR was the method, and the copy in TCRdb shows in-frame clones only, minus some. There are about 400,000 clones in the sample; roughly 90% occur only once, and 1.7% lies in the top ten. The specimen was PBMCs or T cells enriched from blood (not recorded which). These receptors were obtained from a woman in her thirties who had recovered from COVID-19.

The rearrangement uses TRBV7-3 and TRBJ2-1, with D perhaps TRBD1 (6 bases). Germline-derived CDR1 and CDR2 are SGHTA and FQGTGA. V lost 4 bases, J lost 9 bases, and 13 bases lay in between. The CDR3 is 13 residues long. CDR3 loop: CASSYNRAGEQFF. The DNA for the CDR3 is TGTGCCAGCAGCTATAACAGGGCGGGTGAGCAGTTCTTC.

J is TRBJ2-7 and V is TRBV30, with TRBD2 matching 7 bases. Germline values: CDR1 GTSNPN, CDR2 SVGIG (reference sequence). The length of the CDR3 is 13 residues. V shed 7 bases, J shed 1 base, and the junction held 7 bases outside the gene matches. This CDR3 reads CASSGTISYEQYF. DNA for the CDR3: TGTGCCTCCTCTGGGACTATATCCTACGAGCAGTACTTC.

The chain carries TRBV25-1 and TRBJ2-2, with a tentative D call TRBD2 (6 bases). Germline CDR1 reads MGHDK; CDR2 reads SYGVNS. The V end was cut by 4 bases, the J end by 2 bases, with 11 bases between. The CDR3 has 15 residues. The CDR3, as DNA: TGTGCCAGCAGTGTACGGGAGAGTAACACCGGGGAGCTGTTTTTT. Translated, it gives CASSVRESNTGELFF.

The rearrangement joins TRBV15 to TRBJ1-5; no clear D. This CDR3 is built from 16 residues. Trimming pared 1 base from V and 3 bases from J, leaving 13 bases between. Germline assignment: CDR1 LNHNV and CDR2 YYDKDF (reference sequence). CDR3 in amino acids: CATSRGTPATNQPQHF. CDR3 nucleotides: TGTGCCACCAGCAGAGGGACTCCCGCGACCAATCAGCCCCAGCATTTT.

The chain employs TRBV11-1 and TRBJ2-1; possibly TRBD1 for D (6 bases). The germline V gene encodes CDR1 SGHAT and CDR2 FQDESV (reference sequence). Trimming took off 5 bases at V and 8 bases at J, with 13 bases between the two ends. The CDR3 spans 13 residues. CDR3 DNA sequence: TGTGCCAGCAGCCGTCAGGGGTTCCATGAGCAGTTCTTC. Amino acids: CASSRQGFHEQFF.

J is TRBJ2-1 and V is TRBV29-1; D not certain. CDR1 and CDR2 from the germline V gene are SQVTM and ANQGSEA. The CDR3 loop spans 13 amino acids. V dropped 3 bases and J dropped 8 bases, with 14 bases sitting between them. The CDR3 sequence is CSVEIGGADEQFF. CDR3 in DNA: TGCAGCGTTGAGATTGGTGGCGCGGATGAGCAGTTCTTC.

The J gene is TRBJ2-2, the V gene TRBV6-5, with 7 bases lining up with TRBD2. The CDR3 is 16 amino acids. Germline V gene lookup returns CDR1 MNHEY and CDR2 SVGAGI. Losses at the gene ends were 3 bases for V and 2 bases for J; bases not matched to a gene: 6. DNA of the CDR3: TGTGCCAGCAGTTATGGTCTAGCGGTTAACACCGGGGAGCTGTTTTTT. Translation gives CASSYGLAVNTGELFF.

The chain has TRBV7-9 and TRBJ1-1, with D hard to call. CDR3 length: 13 amino acids. Trimming removed 8 bases from V and 0 bases from J, with 10 bases in between. Germline CDR1 SEHNR, CDR2 FQNEAQ (reference sequence). CDR3 coding DNA: TGTGCCAGCGGTTTACTGCTGAACACTGAAGCTTTCTTT. As protein: CASGLLLNTEAFF.

The CDR3 DNA is TGTGCCAGCAGTTACGAGATCAGGAGGGGCTCTGGAAACACCATATATTTT. Amino acid sequence: CASSYEIRRGSGNTIYF. This chain connects TRBV6-2 or TRBV6-3 to TRBJ1-3, with TRBD1 as a possible D gene (5 bases). Germline V gene lookup returns CDR1 MNHEY and CDR2 SVGEGT. This CDR3 spans 17 amino acids. Trimming pared 2 bases from V and 0 bases from J, leaving 14 bases between.

The rearrangement joins TRBV2 to TRBJ1-5; the D is unclear. Trimming cost V 7 bases and J 0 bases, with 10 bases left between them. This CDR3 is built from 14 residues. Per germline, CDR1 SNHLY and CDR2 FYNNEI. The CDR3 bases are TGTGCCAGCACTCCGGGAAATAGCAATCAGCCCCAGCATTTT. This codes for CASTPGNSNQPQHF.

This clone was seen only once. The chain has TRBV6-5 and TRBJ1-1, with 7 positions matching TRBD1. V lost 6 bases to trimming and J lost 7 bases; unmatched junction nucleotides: 14. Germline V gene sequence: CDR1 MNHEY, CDR2 SVGAGI. The CDR3 length is 15 residues. The DNA of the CDR3 is TGTGCCAGCAGCCGAACGCCCACAGGGGAAATTGAAGCTTTCTTT. Translating gives CASSRTPTGEIEAFF.

This chain joins TRBV5-1 and TRBJ1-1, with a tentative D call TRBD1 (5 bases). V was clipped by 4 bases and J by 3 bases, with 19 bases between them. CDR1 and CDR2 (germline): SGHRS, YFSETQ. This CDR3 has 16 amino acids. The CDR3 spells CASSLDQQGRYTEAFF. The CDR3 region has the DNA TGCGCCAGCAGCCTGGACCAGCAGGGAAGGTACACTGAAGCTTTCTTT.

The rearrangement uses TRBV9 and TRBJ1-2; possibly TRBD1 for D (5 bases). The CDR3 is 13 amino acids. Germline V gene data show CDR1 as SGDLS and CDR2 as YYNGEE. V was clipped by 3 bases and J by 9 bases, with 15 bases between them. The CDR3: CASSGERGRRYTF. The CDR3 DNA is TGTGCCAGCAGCGGAGAAAGGGGCCGGCGCTACACCTTC.

J is TRBJ1-1 and V is TRBV29-1; TRBD1 might be the D (6 bases). Germline CDR1 SQVTM, CDR2 ANQGSEA. The CDR3 covers 16 residues. V lost 6 bases and J 6 bases, leaving 26 bases between the germline ends. The CDR3 loop reads CSVAHTGRWSTAEAFF. For the CDR3, the DNA is TGCAGCGTCGCACATACAGGGCGTTGGTCAACGGCTGAAGCTTTCTTT.

The chain is built from TRBV7-9 and TRBJ1-2; the match to TRBD1 covers 7 bases. From germline, CDR1 is SEHNR and CDR2 FQNEAQ (reference sequence). Trimming cost V 5 bases and J 2 bases; bases outside gene matches: 8. The CDR3 has 15 amino acids. In DNA form, the CDR3 reads TGTGCCAGCAGCCCACTGACAGGGCAAAACTATGGCTACACCTTC. It codes for CASSPLTGQNYGYTF.

The V and J genes are TRBV6-5 and TRBJ2-7; tentative D call: TRBD2 (5 bases). Germline V gene sequence: CDR1 MNHEY, CDR2 SVGAGI. This CDR3 is built from 15 residues. The V gene lost 0 bases and the J gene lost 6 bases, with 15 bases spanning the gap. CDR3 in amino acids: CASSYSGVKPGEQYF. The DNA for the CDR3 is TGTGCCAGCAGTTACTCGGGAGTAAAACCCGGCGAGCAGTACTTC.

This clone appeared a single time. The CDR3, as DNA: TGTGCCAGCAGCTTAGGGACAATAAACACCGGGGAGCTGTTTTTT. It encodes CASSLGTINTGELFF. This chain links TRBV11-2 with TRBJ2-2; TRBD1 is a possible D gene (5 bases). V was shortened by 1 base and J by 2 bases, with 8 bases between the two germline ends. The CDR3 extends over 15 amino acids. The germline CDR1 and CDR2 sequences are SGHAT and FQNNGV.

The rearrangement joins TRBV15 to TRBJ2-1; 7 nucleotides agree with TRBD1. This CDR3 comprises 13 residues. The J segment lost 3 bases and the V segment lost 6 bases, leaving 2 bases of the junction unmatched. Germline assignment: CDR1 LNHNV and CDR2 YYDKDF (reference sequence). Written as DNA, the CDR3 is TGTGCCACCAGGGGGACAGACTACAATGAGCAGTTCTTC. Amino acid sequence: CATRGTDYNEQFF.

The chain uses TRBV5-1 and TRBJ2-2; 7 bases align to TRBD1. V shed 4 bases, J shed 5 bases, and the junction held 8 bases outside the gene matches. CDR1 is SGHRS and CDR2 is YFSETQ in the germline V gene. The CDR3 runs to 15 residues. The CDR3, as DNA: TGCGCCAGCAGCGGAGACAGGGTTTTAACCGGGGAGCTGTTTTTT. It is translated as CASSGDRVLTGELFF.

The rearrangement links TRBV7-2 to TRBJ2-5, with D possibly TRBD1 on 5 matching bases. The CDR3 has 15 amino acids. V lost 5 bases to trimming and J lost 0 bases, with 13 bases between them. CDR1 is SGHTA and CDR2 is FQGNSA in the germline V gene. In nucleotides, the CDR3 is TGTGCCAGCAGCCTGGACACGACGTACCAAGAGACCCAGTACTTC. Translating gives CASSLDTTYQETQYF.

J is TRBJ2-3 and V is TRBV10-1; the match to TRBD2 covers 8 bases. Germline CDR1 is WNHNN and CDR2 is SYGVQD (reference sequence). The CDR3 runs to 16 residues. V was clipped by 6 bases and J by 1 base; unmatched bases: 9. The CDR3 region has the DNA TGCGCCAGCAGCGAAACCGGGACTAGAGGCACAGATACGCAGTATTTT. It specifies CASSETGTRGTDTQYF.

The chain carries TRBV28 and TRBJ2-7; 10 bases agree with TRBD2. The V gene end was trimmed by 7 bases and the J gene end by 3 bases; junction bases not matched to a gene: 3. The CDR3 loop spans 13 amino acids. Per germline, CDR1 MDHEN and CDR2 SYDVKM. The CDR3 loop reads CASIPSGSYEQYF. The CDR3 DNA is TGTGCCAGCATTCCTAGCGGGAGCTACGAGCAGTACTTC. Drawing the rest from reference TRBV28 and TRBJ2-7, the complete variable domain is DVKVTQSSRYLVKRTGEKVFLECVQDMDHENMFWYRQDPGLGLRLIYFSYDVKMKEKGDIPEGYSVSREKKERFSLILESASTNQTSMYLCASIPSGSYEQYFGPGTRLTVT.

The rearrangement uses TRBV27 and TRBJ1-2, with TRBD1 matching over 11 bases. After removal of 5 bases from V and 6 bases from J, the junction contained 5 bases not matched to a gene. CDR3 length: 14 amino acids. Per germline, CDR1 MNHEY and CDR2 SMNVEV (reference sequence). In DNA form, the CDR3 reads TGTGCCAGCAGTCCTCCGGGACAGGGGGATGGCTACACCTTC. Protein product: CASSPPGQGDGYTF.

The chain recombines TRBV27 with TRBJ1-5, with D possibly matching TRBD1 (5 bases). V lost 5 bases and J 3 bases, leaving 11 bases between the germline ends. The CDR3 contains 14 residues. CDR1 and CDR2 from the germline V gene are MNHEY and SMNVEV (reference sequence). Written as DNA, the CDR3 is TGTGCCAGCAGTCCAGGGCAGTCCAATCAGCCCCAGCATTTT. This sequence encodes CASSPGQSNQPQHF.

The chain recombines TRBV18 with TRBJ2-5; no firm D call. Trimming removed 3 bases from V and 5 bases from J, with 13 bases in between. Per the germline V gene, CDR1 is KGHSH and CDR2 is LQKENI. The CDR3 is 14 residues long. CDR3 residues: CASSPSVQYETQYF. Written as DNA, the CDR3 is TGTGCCAGCTCACCCAGCGTCCAGTACGAGACCCAGTACTTC.

The V call is TRBV7-2, the J call TRBJ1-1, with D perhaps matching TRBD1 (5 bases). This CDR3 spans 16 amino acids. V lost 2 bases and J 8 bases, leaving 21 bases between the germline ends. Germline V lookup: CDR1 SGHTA, CDR2 FQGNSA. CDR3 nucleotides: TGTGCCAGCAGCTTAAAAGGGGTCCAGTTTGGCGACGAAGCTTTCTTT. Amino acid sequence: CASSLKGVQFGDEAFF.

The chain carries TRBV7-9 and TRBJ1-5; a weak D match, TRBD1 (5 bases). In germline, CDR1 is SEHNR, CDR2 FQNEAQ (reference sequence). Deletions cut 5 bases from V and 3 bases from J, with 17 bases between. There are 16 residues in the CDR3. CDR3 sequence: CASSGRERDYNQPQHF. The DNA of the CDR3 is TGTGCCAGCAGCGGCCGGGAACGGGACTACAATCAGCCCCAGCATTTT.

The CDR3 protein is CASSVAGGSNQPQHF. CDR3 sequence (DNA): TGTGCCAGCAGCGTAGCTGGGGGGAGCAATCAGCCCCAGCATTTT. The chain uses TRBV9 and TRBJ1-5; a possible D gene is TRBD1 (5 bases). With 0 bases removed from V and 1 base from J, the gap between germline ends came to 8 bases. Germline V lookup: CDR1 SGDLS, CDR2 YYNGEE. The CDR3 has 15 residues.

Remarks on this clone: Other nucleotide sequences from this sample produce the same CDR3. The rearrangement uses TRBV3-1 (or the pseudogene TRBV3-2) and TRBJ2-7, with D uncertain. V lost 3 bases and J 3 bases, leaving 9 bases between the germline ends. The CDR3 has 13 residues. Germline values: CDR1 LGHDT, CDR2 YNNKEL (reference sequence). The CDR3 DNA reads TGTGCCAGCAGCCAGCGATACAGCTACGAGCAGTACTTC. Translated, it gives CASSQRYSYEQYF.

The J gene is TRBJ1-6, the V gene TRBV4-1, with D perhaps TRBD1 (6 bases). Germline assignment: CDR1 MGHRA and CDR2 YSYEKL. Trimming shortened V by 0 bases and J by 9 bases, and 21 bases separated the two germline ends. This CDR3 comprises 18 residues. Here the CDR3 DNA reads TGCGCCAGCAGCCAAGATAGCTCGGACAGCGCTCAATTTTCACCCCTCCACTTT. Protein product: CASSQDSSDSAQFSPLHF.